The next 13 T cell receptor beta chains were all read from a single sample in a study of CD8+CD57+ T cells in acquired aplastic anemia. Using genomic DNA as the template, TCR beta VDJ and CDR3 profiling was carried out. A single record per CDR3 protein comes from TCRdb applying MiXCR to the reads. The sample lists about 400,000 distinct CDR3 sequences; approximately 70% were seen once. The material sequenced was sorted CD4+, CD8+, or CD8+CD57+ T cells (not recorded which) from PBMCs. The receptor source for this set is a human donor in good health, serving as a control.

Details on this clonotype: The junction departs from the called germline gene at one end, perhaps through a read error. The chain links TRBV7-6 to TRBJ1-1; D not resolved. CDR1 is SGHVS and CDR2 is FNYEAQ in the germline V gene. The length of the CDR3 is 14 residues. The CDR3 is CASSLGVQKTEAFF. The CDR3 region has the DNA TGTGCCAGCAGCTTGGGTGTGCAAAAGACTGAAGCTTTTTTT.

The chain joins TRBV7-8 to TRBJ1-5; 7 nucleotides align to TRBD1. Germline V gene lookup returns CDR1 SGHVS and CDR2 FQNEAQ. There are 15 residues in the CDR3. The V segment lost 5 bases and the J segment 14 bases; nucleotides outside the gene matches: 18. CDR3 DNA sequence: TGTGCCAGCAGCATTACGGACAGGACGGAGCAGTCCGAGCATTTT. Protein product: CASSITDRTEQSEHF.

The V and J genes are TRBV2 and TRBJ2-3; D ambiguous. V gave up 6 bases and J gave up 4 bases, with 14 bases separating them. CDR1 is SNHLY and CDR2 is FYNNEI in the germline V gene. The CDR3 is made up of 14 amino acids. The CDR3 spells CASSGMTASDTQYF. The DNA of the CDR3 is TGTGCCAGCAGCGGTATGACGGCCTCAGATACGCAGTATTTT.

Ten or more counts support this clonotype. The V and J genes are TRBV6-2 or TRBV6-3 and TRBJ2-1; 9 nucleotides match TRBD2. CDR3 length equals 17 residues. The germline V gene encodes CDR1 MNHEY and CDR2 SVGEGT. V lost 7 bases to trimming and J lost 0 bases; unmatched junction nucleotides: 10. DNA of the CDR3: TGTGCCAGCATTCACTCTAGCGGGGTAAGCTCCTACAATGAGCAGTTCTTC. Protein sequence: CASIHSSGVSSYNEQFF.

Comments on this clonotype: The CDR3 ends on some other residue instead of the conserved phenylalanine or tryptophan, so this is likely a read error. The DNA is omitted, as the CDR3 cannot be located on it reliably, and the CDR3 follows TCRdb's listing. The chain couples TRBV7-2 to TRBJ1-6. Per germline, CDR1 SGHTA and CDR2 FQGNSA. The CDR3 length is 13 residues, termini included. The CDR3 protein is CASSLDVWGGNTE.

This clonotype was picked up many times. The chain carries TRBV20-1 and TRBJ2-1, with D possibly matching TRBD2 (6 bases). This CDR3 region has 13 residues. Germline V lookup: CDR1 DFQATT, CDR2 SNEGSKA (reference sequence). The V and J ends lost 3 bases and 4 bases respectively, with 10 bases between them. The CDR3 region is CSASGTGYNEQFF. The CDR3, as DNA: TGCAGTGCTAGTGGGACTGGATACAATGAGCAGTTCTTC.

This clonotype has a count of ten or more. The CDR3 nucleotides read TGTGCCAGCAGCTTAGGGTTAGCGGGGGGGGGGGAGACCCAGTACTTC. Translating gives CASSLGLAGGGETQYF. The chain combines TRBV7-2 with TRBJ2-5, with 11 positions matching TRBD2. Germline V gives CDR1 SGHTA, CDR2 FQGNSA. The CDR3 extends over 16 amino acids. Unmatched junction bases numbered 6, after V lost 1 base and J lost 5 bases.

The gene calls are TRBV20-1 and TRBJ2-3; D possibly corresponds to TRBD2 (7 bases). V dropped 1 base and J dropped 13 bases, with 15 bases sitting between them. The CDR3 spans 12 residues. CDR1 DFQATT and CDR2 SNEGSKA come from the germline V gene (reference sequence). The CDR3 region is CSARGGGDNEYF. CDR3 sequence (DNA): TGCAGTGCTAGAGGAGGGGGGGATAATGAGTATTTT.

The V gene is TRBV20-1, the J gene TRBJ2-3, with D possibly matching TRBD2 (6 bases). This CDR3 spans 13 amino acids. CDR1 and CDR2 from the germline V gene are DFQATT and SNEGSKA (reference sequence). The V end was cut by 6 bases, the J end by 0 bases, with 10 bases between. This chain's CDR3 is CSAPGTSTDTQYF. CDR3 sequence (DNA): TGCAGTGCCCCCGGGACTAGCACAGATACGCAGTATTTT.

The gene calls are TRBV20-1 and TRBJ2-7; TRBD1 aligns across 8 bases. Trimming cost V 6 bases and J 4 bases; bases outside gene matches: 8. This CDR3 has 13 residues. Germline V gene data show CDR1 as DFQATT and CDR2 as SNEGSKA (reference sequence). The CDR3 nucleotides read TGCAGTGCCCGACTGGACAGGGCGTACGAGCAGTACTTC. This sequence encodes CSARLDRAYEQYF.

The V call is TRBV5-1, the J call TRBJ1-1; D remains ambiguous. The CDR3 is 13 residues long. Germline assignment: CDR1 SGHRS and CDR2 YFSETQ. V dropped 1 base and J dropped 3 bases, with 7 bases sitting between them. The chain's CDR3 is CASSLLSDTEAFF. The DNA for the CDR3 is TGCGCCAGCAGCTTGTTGTCGGACACTGAAGCTTTCTTT.

CDR3 in DNA: TGTGCCAGCAGTGTTCCCCTAGGGGGTTATAATTCACCCCTCCACTTT. Its translation: CASSVPLGGYNSPLHF. J is TRBJ1-6 and V is TRBV6-1, with D possibly TRBD1 on 6 matching bases. Between the trimmed V and J ends, which lost 4 bases and 4 bases, there was a span of 14 bases. This CDR3 region has 16 residues. The germline gives CDR1 MNHNS, CDR2 SASEGT.

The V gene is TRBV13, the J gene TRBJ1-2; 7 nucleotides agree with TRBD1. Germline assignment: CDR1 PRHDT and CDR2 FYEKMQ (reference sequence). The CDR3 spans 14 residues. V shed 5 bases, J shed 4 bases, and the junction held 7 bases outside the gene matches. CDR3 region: CASSKQGRGYGYTF. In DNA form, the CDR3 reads TGTGCCAGCAGCAAACAGGGGCGGGGCTATGGCTACACCTTC. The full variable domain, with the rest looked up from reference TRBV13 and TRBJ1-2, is AAGVIQSPRHLIKEKRETATLKCYPIPRHDTVYWYQQGPGQDPQFLISFYEKMQSDKGSIPDRFSAQQFSDYHSELNMSSLELGDSALYFCASSKQGRGYGYTFGSGTRLTVV.